The rows below give T cell receptor beta chains drawn from one sample of a study of blood T cell repertoires in COVID-19. TCRdb's table, derived via immunoSEQ multiplex PCR, lists solely in-frame clones and lacks some. The table lists under 200,000 clones, about 86% of them singletons. Material for sequencing was peripheral blood. The receptors were sampled from a man aged 45 to 65 with active or convalescent COVID-19. Both conserved end residues are part of each CDR3. A D gene is named only where the DNA matches it firmly. Expanded clones are given a class, and other clones once, few, many or no size at all.

J gene | clone size | V gene | D gene | CDR3 protein | CDR3 DNA
TRBJ1-4 | . | TRBV10-3 | TRBD1 | CASHGTGTEKLFF | TGTGCCAGCCACGGGACAGGGACTGAAAAACTGTTTTTT
TRBJ1-2 | once | TRBV2 | . | CASSTGQGYGYTF | TGTGCCAGCAGTACAGGGCAGGGATATGGCTACACCTTC
TRBJ1-2 | . | TRBV6-5 | TRBD1 | CASRPDRAGGYTF | TGTGCCAGCAGACCCGACAGGGCCGGGGGCTACACCTTC
TRBJ2-5 | . | TRBV24-1 | TRBD1 | CATSDQGGQGKYQETQYF | TGTGCCACCAGTGATCAAGGGGGACAGGGCAAATACCAAGAGACCCAGTACTTC
TRBJ2-7 | . | TRBV7-8 | . | CASSPAGGPAYEQYF | TGTGCCAGCAGCCCCGCCGGGGGGCCGGCCTACGAGCAGTACTTC
TRBJ2-1 | . | TRBV7-8 | TRBD1 | CASSLKAAGTGLYNEQFF | TGTGCCAGCAGCTTAAAGGCCGCCGGGACAGGGTTGTACAATGAGCAGTTCTTC
TRBJ2-2 | . | TRBV7-6 | . | CASSPGTYTGELFF | TGTGCCAGCAGCCCTGGGACATACACCGGGGAGCTGTTTTTT
TRBJ1-6 | once | TRBV19 | TRBD1 | CASSSSGTGAPLHF | TGTGCCAGTAGTTCTTCCGGGACAGGGGCGCCCCTCCACTTT
TRBJ1-2 | . | TRBV11-2 | TRBD1 | CASSPSDRGHLFYGYTF | TGTGCCAGCAGCCCCTCGGACAGGGGGCACCTATTCTATGGCTACACCTTC
TRBJ2-1 | . | TRBV5-5 | TRBD1 | CASSPRDRGTDEQFF | TGTGCCAGCAGCCCGCGAGACAGGGGGACCGATGAGCAGTTCTTC
TRBJ2-4 | . | TRBV6-5 | TRBD2 | CASGTSGIVSKF | TGTGCCAGCGGGACTAGCGGGATTGTCTCCAAATTC
TRBJ2-2 | . | TRBV14 | TRBD2 | CASSQIGTSGAPGELFF | TGTGCCAGCAGCCAAATCGGGACTAGCGGAGCCCCCGGGGAGCTGTTTTTT
TRBJ2-1 | . | TRBV12-3/TRBV12-4 | . | CASRKLNNEQFF | TGTGCCAGCAGGAAACTTAACAATGAGCAGTTCTTC
TRBJ2-7 | . | TRBV5-1 | TRBD2 | CASSLEISGVKTYEQYF | TGCGCCAGCAGCTTGGAAATTAGCGGGGTTAAAACCTACGAGCAGTACTTC
TRBJ1-2 | . | TRBV6-2/TRBV6-3 | . | CASSTVAGGYTF | TGTGCCAGCAGTACAGTGGCAGGTGGCTACACCTTC
TRBJ1-2 | few | TRBV9 | . | CASSVEGGYGYTF | TGTGCCAGCAGCGTAGAAGGGGGCTATGGCTACACCTTC
TRBJ1-5 | . | TRBV30 | . | CAWSIPSQPQHF | TGTGCCTGGAGTATCCCGTCGCAGCCCCAGCATTTT